The rows below give T cell receptor beta chains drawn from one sample of a study of T cells expressing NK-cell markers. TCRdb reprocessed the 5' RACE reads, with one entry per CDR3 protein and no DNA. The sample totals about 260,000 distinct CDR3 sequences. Sequences were obtained from blood T cells: a sorted CD56 or NKG2C T cell subset, CD4+ or CD8+ T cells, or bulk PBMC T cells (not recorded which). The receptors here all came from a woman aged 18 to 75 in good health. Both conserved end residues are part of each CDR3.

>TRBV7-2|TRBJ1-2
CASSSDQLVGGYTF
>TRBV6-1|TRBJ1-2
CASIGGLKVNYGYTF
>TRBV11-2|TRBJ2-1
CASSLDGTGRVDEQFF
>TRBV5-1|TRBJ2-3
CASSLERGGTDTQYF
>TRBV15|TRBJ1-1
CATSRERGNTEAFF
>TRBV15|TRBJ1-1
CATSRGFQGDTEAFF
>TRBV6-2/TRBV6-3|TRBJ1-1
CASSLDRGWTEAFF
>TRBV4-3|TRBJ2-2
CASSQELAVNTGELFF
>TRBV5-1|TRBJ2-4
CASTYDPGRSPKNIQYF
>TRBV7-8|TRBJ2-1
CASSLGRRREGYEQFF
>TRBV23-1|TRBJ2-1
CASSSGGSGRGCSYNEQFF
>TRBV29-1|TRBJ2-7
CSVDSGPTSYEQYF
>TRBV12-3/TRBV12-4|TRBJ2-3
CASSFEGLAGGSTDTQYF
>TRBV20-1|TRBJ2-3
CSASIGGSSTDTQYF
>TRBV11-3|TRBJ2-1
CASSLRLTGEQFF
>TRBV11-1|TRBJ2-3
CASSYGLAGAGRRDTQYF
>TRBV4-3|TRBJ1-6
CASSQAQGFNNSPLHF
>TRBV6-1|TRBJ2-3
CASRRASGSDTQYF
>TRBV20-1|TRBJ2-5
CSASPTSGEKTQYF
>TRBV9|TRBJ2-2
CASSPRLRGGGRGYTGELFF
>TRBV6-2/TRBV6-3|TRBJ2-5
CASSHYRGKGYQETQYF
>TRBV12-3/TRBV12-4|TRBJ1-6
CASSLFGDREPLHF
>TRBV6-1|TRBJ2-3
CASSPRGGVQDTQYF
>TRBV20-1|TRBJ2-1
CRASGLSSYNEQFF
>TRBV4-3|TRBJ2-1
CASSQGTRSSYNEQFF